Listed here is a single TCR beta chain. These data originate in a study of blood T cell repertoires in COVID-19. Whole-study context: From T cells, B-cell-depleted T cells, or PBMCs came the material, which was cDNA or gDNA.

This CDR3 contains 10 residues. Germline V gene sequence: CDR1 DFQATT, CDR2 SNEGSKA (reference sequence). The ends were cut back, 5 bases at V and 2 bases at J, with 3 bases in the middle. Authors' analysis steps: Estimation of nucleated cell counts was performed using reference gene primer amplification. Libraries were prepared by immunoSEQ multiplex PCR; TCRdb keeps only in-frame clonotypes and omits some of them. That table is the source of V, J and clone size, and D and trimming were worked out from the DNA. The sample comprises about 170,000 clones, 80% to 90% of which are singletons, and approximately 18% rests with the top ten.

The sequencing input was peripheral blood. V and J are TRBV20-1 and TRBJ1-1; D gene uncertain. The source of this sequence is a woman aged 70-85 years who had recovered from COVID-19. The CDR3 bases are TGCAGTGCTCAAAACACTGAAGCTTTCTTT. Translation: CSAQNTEAFF.